The source of this TCR beta chain is a study of neoadjuvant nivolumab and ipilimumab in lung cancer. Libraries were prepared by immunoSEQ multiplex PCR; TCRdb keeps only in-frame clonotypes and omits some of them. The sample shows around 30,000 clones, approximately 84% of them seen only once. There are 14 residues in the CDR3. Germline-derived CDR1 and CDR2 are LNHDA and SQIVND (reference sequence). Trimming shortened V by 5 bases and J by 3 bases, and 10 bases separated the two germline ends. Sequences were derived from peripheral blood, sampled before neoadjuvant nivolumab, alone or with ipilimumab. V gene TRBV19 combines with J gene TRBJ2-2; TRBD1 is a possible D gene (5 bases). This receptor was obtained from an adult with non-small cell lung cancer. In DNA, the CDR3 is TGTGCCAGTAGTGTCGACAGTGACACCGGGGAGCTGTTTTTT. It specifies CASSVDSDTGELFF.